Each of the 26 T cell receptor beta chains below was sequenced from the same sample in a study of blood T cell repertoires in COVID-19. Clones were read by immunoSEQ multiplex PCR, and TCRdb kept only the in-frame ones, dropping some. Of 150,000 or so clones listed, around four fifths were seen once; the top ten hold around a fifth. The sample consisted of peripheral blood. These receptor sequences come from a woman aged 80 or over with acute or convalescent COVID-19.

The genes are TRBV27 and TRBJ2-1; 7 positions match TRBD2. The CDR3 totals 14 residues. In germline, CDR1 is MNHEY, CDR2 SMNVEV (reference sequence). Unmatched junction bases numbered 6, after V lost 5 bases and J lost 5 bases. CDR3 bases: TGTGCCAGCAGTCCCCGACTAGCCAACAATGAGCAGTTCTTC. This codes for CASSPRLANNEQFF.

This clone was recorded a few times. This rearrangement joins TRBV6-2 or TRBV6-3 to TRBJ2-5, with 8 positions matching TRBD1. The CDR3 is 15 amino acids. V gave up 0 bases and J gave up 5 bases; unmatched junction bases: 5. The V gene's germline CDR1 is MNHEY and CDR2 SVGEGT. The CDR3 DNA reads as TGTGCCAGCAGTTACTCGAGCAGGGGGCTGGAGACCCAGTACTTC. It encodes CASSYSSRGLETQYF.

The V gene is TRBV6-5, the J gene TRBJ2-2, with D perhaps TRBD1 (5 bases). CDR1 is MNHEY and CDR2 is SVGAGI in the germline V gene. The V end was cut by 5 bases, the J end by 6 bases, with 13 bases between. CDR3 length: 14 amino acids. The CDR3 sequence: CASSPEGVPGELFF. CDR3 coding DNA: TGTGCCAGCAGTCCCGAAGGGGTCCCCGGGGAGCTGTTTTTT.

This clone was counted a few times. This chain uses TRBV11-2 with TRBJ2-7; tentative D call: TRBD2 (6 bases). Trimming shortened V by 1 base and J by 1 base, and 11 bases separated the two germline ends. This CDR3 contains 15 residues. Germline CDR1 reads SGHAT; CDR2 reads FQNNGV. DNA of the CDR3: TGTGCCAGCAGCTTAGGTAGCGGCGTTTCCTACGAGCAGTACTTC. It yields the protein CASSLGSGVSYEQYF.

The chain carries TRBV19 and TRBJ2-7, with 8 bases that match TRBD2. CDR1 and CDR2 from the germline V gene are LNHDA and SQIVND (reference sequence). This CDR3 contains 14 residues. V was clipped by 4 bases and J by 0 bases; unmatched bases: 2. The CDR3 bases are TGTGCCAGTAGTACGACTAGCGCCTCCTACGAGCAGTACTTC. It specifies CASSTTSASYEQYF.

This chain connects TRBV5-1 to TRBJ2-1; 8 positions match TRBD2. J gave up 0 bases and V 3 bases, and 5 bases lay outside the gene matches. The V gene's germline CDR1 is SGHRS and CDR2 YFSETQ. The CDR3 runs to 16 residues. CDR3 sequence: CASSSVSGSSYNEQFF. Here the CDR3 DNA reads TGCGCCAGCAGCTCTGTGAGCGGGAGCTCCTACAATGAGCAGTTCTTC.

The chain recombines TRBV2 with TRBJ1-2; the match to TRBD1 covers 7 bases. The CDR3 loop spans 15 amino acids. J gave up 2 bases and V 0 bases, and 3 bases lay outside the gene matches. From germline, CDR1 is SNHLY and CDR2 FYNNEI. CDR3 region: CASSEAGQRNYGYTF. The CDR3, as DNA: TGTGCCAGCAGTGAAGCGGGACAGCGAAACTATGGCTACACCTTC.

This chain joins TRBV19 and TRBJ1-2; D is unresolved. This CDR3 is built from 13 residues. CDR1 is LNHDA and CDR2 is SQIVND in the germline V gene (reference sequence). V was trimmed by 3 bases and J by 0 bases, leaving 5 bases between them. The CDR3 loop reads CASSMRANYGYTF. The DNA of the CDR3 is TGTGCCAGTAGTATGAGGGCTAACTATGGCTACACCTTC.

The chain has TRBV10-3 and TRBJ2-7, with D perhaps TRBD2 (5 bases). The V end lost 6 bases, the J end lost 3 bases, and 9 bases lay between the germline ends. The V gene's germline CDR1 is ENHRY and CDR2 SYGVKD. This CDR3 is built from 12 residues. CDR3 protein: CAISRGVYEQYF. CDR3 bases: TGTGCCATCAGCCGGGGAGTCTACGAGCAGTACTTC.

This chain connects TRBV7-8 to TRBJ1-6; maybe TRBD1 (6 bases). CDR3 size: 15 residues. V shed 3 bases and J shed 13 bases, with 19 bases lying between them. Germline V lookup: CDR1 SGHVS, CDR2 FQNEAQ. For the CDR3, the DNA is TGTGCCAGCAGCTTGGAATGGGGGGGGCGCAGGCCCCTCCACTTT. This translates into CASSLEWGGRRPLHF. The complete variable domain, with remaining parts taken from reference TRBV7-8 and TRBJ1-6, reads GAGVSQSPRYKVAKRGQDVALRCDPISGHVSLFWYQQALGQGPEFLTYFQNEAQLDKSGLPSDRFFAERPEGSVSTLKIQRTQQEDSAVYLCASSLEWGGRRPLHFGNGTRLTVT.

The DNA for the CDR3 is TGTGCCAGTAGTATTTTGGGAGGACTAGATACGCAGTATTTT. Its protein product is CASSILGGLDTQYF. The genes are TRBV19 and TRBJ2-3, with D perhaps TRBD2 (6 bases). The CDR3 has 14 residues. Germline CDR1 LNHDA, CDR2 SQIVND (reference sequence). Deletions cut 3 bases from V and 5 bases from J, with 12 bases between.

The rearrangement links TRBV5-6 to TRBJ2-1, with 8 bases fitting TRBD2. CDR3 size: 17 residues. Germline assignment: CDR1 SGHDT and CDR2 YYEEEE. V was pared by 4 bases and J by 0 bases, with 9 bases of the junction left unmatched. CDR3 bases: TGTGCCAGCAGCCGATTCCGTAGCGGGGTCTCCTACAATGAGCAGTTCTTC. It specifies CASSRFRSGVSYNEQFF.

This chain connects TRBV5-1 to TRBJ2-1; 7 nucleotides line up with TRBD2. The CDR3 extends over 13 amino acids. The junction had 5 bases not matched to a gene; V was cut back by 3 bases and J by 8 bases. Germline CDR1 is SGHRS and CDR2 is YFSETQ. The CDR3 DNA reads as TGCGCCAGCAGCTCGGGACTAATGTATGAGCAGTTCTTC. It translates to CASSSGLMYEQFF.

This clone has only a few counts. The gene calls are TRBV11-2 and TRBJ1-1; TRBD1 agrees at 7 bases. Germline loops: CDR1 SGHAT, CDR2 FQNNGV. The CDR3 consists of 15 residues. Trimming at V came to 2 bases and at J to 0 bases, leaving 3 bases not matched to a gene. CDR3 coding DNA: TGTGCCAGCAGCTTAATGGGACAGTTGAACACTGAAGCTTTCTTT. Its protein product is CASSLMGQLNTEAFF.

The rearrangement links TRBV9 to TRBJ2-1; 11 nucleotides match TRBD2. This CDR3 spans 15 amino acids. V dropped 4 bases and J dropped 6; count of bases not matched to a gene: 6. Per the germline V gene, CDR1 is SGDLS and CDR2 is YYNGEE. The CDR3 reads CASSPQLAGANEQFF. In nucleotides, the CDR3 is TGTGCCAGCAGCCCCCAACTAGCGGGAGCCAATGAGCAGTTCTTC.

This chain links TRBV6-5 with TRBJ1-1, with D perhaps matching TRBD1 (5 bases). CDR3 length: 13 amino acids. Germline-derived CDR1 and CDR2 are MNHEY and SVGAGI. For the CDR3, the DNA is TGTGCGCATAAGGTACAGGAAAACACTGAAGCTTTCTTT. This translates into CAHKVQENTEAFF.

The DNA of the CDR3 is TGTGCCAGCAGTCGACAAGAGAACACTGAAGCTTTCTTT. Amino acid sequence: CASSRQENTEAFF. V and J are TRBV11-2 and TRBJ1-1; D unresolved. The CDR3 runs to 13 residues. Per the germline V gene, CDR1 is SGHAT and CDR2 is FQNNGV. V lost 6 bases and J lost 1, with 9 bases in between.

CDR3 loop: CASSFLAGKGGLETQYF. In nucleotides, the CDR3 is TGTGCCAGCAGCTTTTTAGCGGGAAAGGGTGGTTTAGAGACCCAGTACTTC. The chain is built from TRBV7-8 and TRBJ2-5; 8 nucleotides match TRBD2. Germline CDR1 is SGHVS and CDR2 is FQNEAQ. The CDR3 has 17 amino acids. V shed 3 bases and J 4 bases; nucleotides not matched to a gene: 13.

The CDR3 loop is CASSESQGPNQPQHF. The CDR3 DNA is TGTGCCAGCAGTGAATCCCAGGGGCCCAATCAGCCCCAGCATTTT. The genes are TRBV6-1 and TRBJ1-5; possible D gene TRBD1, 6 bases. CDR3 length equals 15 residues. Trimming left V 2 bases short and J 3 bases short, with 11 bases between. The germline V gene has CDR1 MNHNS and CDR2 SASEGT.

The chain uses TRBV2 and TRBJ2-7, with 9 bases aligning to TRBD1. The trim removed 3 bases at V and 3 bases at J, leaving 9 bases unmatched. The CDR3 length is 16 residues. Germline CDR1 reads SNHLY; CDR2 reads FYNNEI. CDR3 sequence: CASSDLGQGGRYEQYF. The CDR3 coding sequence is TGTGCCAGCAGTGATCTGGGACAGGGTGGCCGCTACGAGCAGTACTTC.

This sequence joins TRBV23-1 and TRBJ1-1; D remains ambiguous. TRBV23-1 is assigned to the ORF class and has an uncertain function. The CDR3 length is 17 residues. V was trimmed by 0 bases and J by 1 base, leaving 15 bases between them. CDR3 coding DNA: TGCGCCAGCAGTCAATCGATGGGGAGGAAGACGAACACTGAAGCTTTCTTT. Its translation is CASSQSMGRKTNTEAFF.

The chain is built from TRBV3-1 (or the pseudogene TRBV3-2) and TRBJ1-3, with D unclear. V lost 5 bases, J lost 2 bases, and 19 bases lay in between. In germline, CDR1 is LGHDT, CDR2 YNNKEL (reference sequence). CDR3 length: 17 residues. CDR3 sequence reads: CASSYSPRRRAGNTIYF. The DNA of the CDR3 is TGTGCCAGCAGCTACTCTCCGAGAAGGAGGGCTGGAAACACCATATATTTT.

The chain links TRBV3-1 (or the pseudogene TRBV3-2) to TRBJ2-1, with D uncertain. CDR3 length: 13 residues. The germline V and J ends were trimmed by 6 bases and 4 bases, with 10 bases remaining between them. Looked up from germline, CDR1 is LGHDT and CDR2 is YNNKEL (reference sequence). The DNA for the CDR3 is TGTGCCAGCAGGAGGCGCGGTTACAATGAGCAGTTCTTC. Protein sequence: CASRRRGYNEQFF.

CDR3 nucleotides: TGTGCCAGCAGCCCGACAGGGGGCGCAGGGACTAATGAAAAACTGTTTTTT. Residues: CASSPTGGAGTNEKLFF. V gene TRBV7-8 combines with J gene TRBJ1-4; 10 bases match TRBD1. The CDR3 runs 17 residues. V trimming: 5 bases; J trimming: 2 bases; junction bases outside the gene matches: 8. The germline V gene has CDR1 SGHVS and CDR2 FQNEAQ. The full variable domain, its missing parts supplied by reference TRBV7-8 and TRBJ1-4, is GAGVSQSPRYKVAKRGQDVALRCDPISGHVSLFWYQQALGQGPEFLTYFQNEAQLDKSGLPSDRFFAERPEGSVSTLKIQRTQQEDSAVYLCASSPTGGAGTNEKLFFGSGTQLSVL.

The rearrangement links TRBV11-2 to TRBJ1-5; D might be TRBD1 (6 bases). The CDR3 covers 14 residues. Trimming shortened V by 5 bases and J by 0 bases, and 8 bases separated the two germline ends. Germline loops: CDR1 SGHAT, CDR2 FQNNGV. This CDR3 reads CASSRTDSNQPQHF. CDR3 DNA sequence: TGTGCCAGCAGCAGGACAGATAGCAATCAGCCCCAGCATTTT.

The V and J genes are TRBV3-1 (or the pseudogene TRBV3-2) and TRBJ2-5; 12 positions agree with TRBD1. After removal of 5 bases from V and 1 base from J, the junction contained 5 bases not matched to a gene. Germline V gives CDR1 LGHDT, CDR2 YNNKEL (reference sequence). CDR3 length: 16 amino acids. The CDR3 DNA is TGTGCCAGCAGCTCCCGGGACAGGGGGCTCCAAGAGACCCAGTACTTC. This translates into CASSSRDRGLQETQYF.